This T cell receptor (beta chain) is drawn from a study of shared clonotypes between healthy human individuals. TCRdb's copy holds only in-frame clones and misses some; the assay was immunoSEQ multiplex PCR. The sample shows around 330,000 clones, under 80% of them seen only once. This clone showed up just a few times. Antigen specificity is unknown. Whole-study findings and limits: Sharing across four donors was highest in naive CD4 (roughly 5%) and lowest in memory CD8 (roughly 0.4%).

The CDR3 totals 15 residues. Germline CDR1 GTSNPN, CDR2 SVGIG (reference sequence). Trimming removed 1 base from V and 6 bases from J, with 18 bases in between. Sequenced input: memory CD4+ T cells sorted from blood. Subset indicated: CD45RA-negative fraction. The sequence was collected from a man aged 30-40 years in good health. This rearrangement joins TRBV30 to TRBJ1-1; D possibly corresponds to TRBD1 (6 bases). The CDR3 reads CAWSGESGALAEAFF. The CDR3 bases are TGTGCCTGGAGTGGAGAGTCAGGGGCATTGGCTGAAGCTTTCTTT.